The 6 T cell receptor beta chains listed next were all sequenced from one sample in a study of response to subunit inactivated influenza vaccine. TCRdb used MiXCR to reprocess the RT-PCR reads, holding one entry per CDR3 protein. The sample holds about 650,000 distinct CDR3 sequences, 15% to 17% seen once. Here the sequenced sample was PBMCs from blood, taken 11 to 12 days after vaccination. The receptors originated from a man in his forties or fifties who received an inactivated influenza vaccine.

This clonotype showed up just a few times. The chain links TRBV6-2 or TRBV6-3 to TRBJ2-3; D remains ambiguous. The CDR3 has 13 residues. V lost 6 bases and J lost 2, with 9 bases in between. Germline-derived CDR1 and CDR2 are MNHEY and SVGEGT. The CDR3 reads CASSNDLTDTQYF. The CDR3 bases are TGTGCCAGCAGCAATGATCTCACAGATACGCAGTATTTT.

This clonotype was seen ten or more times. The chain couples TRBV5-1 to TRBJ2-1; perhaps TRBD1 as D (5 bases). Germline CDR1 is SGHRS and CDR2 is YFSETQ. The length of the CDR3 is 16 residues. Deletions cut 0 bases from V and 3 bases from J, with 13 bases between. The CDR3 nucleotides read TGCGCCAGCAGCTTGGGCGACAGCATGGACTACAATGAGCAGTTCTTC. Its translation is CASSLGDSMDYNEQFF.

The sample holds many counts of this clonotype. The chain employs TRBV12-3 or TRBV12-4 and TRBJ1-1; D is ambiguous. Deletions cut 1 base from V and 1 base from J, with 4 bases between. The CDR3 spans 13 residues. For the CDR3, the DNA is TGTGCCAGCAGTTTAGATTCGAACACTGAAGCTTTCTTT. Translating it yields CASSLDSNTEAFF.

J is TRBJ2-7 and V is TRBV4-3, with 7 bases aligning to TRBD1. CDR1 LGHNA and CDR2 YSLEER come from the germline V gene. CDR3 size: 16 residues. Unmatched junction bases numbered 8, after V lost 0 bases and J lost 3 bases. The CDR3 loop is CASSQEVETGSYEQYF. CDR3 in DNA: TGCGCCAGCAGCCAAGAAGTCGAGACAGGGAGCTACGAGCAGTACTTC.

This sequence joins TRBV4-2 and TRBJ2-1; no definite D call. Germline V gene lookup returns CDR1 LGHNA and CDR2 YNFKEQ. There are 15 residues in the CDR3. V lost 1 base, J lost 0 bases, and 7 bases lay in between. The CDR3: CASSQGPPSYNEQFF. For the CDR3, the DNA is TGTGCCAGCAGCCAAGGGCCCCCCTCCTACAATGAGCAGTTCTTC.

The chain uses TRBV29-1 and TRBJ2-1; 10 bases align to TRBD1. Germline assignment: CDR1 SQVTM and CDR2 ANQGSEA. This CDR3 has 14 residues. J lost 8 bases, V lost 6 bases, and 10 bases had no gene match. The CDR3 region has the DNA TGCAGCGTCAAATTTTGGGACAGGGGACATGAGCAGTTCTTC. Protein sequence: CSVKFWDRGHEQFF.